This is a list of T cell receptor beta chains from one sample in a study of blood T cell repertoires in COVID-19. Data came from immunoSEQ multiplex PCR; TCRdb stores just in-frame clones and leaves some out. This sample carries 370,000 or so clones, 87% of them seen once, and the ten largest clones take 1.3%. Sequencing was performed on PBMCs or T cells enriched from blood (not recorded which). The receptors derive from a man younger than 40 who had recovered from COVID-19. Each CDR3 is given without its conserved first and last residue.

v_gene: TRBV5-1; j_gene: TRBJ2-3; CDR3aa: ASSPSGVNTDTQY
v_gene: TRBV7-9; j_gene: TRBJ2-5; CDR3aa: ASSLLKLAGGFQETQY
v_gene: TRBV20-1; j_gene: TRBJ1-6; CDR3aa: SASNGQSSYNSPLH
v_gene: TRBV10-3; j_gene: TRBJ1-6; CDR3aa: ATRTGVSYNSPLH
v_gene: TRBV6-6; j_gene: TRBJ1-5; CDR3aa: ASRRTGDDQPQH
v_gene: TRBV27; j_gene: TRBJ1-1; CDR3aa: ASRNQGTNTEAF
v_gene: TRBV2; j_gene: TRBJ2-1; CDR3aa: ASTLGSNEQF
v_gene: TRBV7-6; j_gene: TRBJ1-6; CDR3aa: ASRRDQGAVSPLH
v_gene: TRBV19; j_gene: TRBJ2-7; CDR3aa: ASSDGASYEQY
v_gene: TRBV2; j_gene: TRBJ2-2; CDR3aa: ASRAQNTGELF
v_gene: TRBV7-2; j_gene: TRBJ2-7; CDR3aa: ASRGGLDEQY
v_gene: TRBV5-1; j_gene: TRBJ2-7; CDR3aa: ASSPLSGGSYEQY
v_gene: TRBV11-2; j_gene: TRBJ2-7; CDR3aa: ASSLALGVEQY
v_gene: TRBV30; j_gene: TRBJ1-4; CDR3aa: AWSVGGGNEKLF
v_gene: TRBV18; j_gene: TRBJ2-1; CDR3aa: ASSPPVRGSAGEQF
v_gene: TRBV7-8; j_gene: TRBJ1-2; CDR3aa: ASSLGAGGSNYGYT